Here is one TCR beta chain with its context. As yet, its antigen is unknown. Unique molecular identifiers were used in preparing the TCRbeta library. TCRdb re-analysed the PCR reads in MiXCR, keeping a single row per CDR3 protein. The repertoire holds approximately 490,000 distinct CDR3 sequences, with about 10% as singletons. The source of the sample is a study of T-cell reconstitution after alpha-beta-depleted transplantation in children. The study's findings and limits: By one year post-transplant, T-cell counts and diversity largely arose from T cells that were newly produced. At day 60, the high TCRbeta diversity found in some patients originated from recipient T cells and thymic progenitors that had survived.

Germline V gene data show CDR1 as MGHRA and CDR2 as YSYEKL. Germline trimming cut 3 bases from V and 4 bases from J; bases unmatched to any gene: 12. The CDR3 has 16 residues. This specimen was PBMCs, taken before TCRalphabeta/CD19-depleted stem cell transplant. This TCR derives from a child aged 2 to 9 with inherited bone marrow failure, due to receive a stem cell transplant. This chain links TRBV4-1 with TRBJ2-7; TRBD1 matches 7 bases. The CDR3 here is CASSQTRNRGAYEQYF. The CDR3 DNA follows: TGCGCCAGCAGCCAGACCCGAAACAGGGGTGCGTACGAGCAGTACTTC.